The 17 T cell receptor beta chains presented below share a single source sample, sequenced in a study of T cells in Graves' hyperthyroidism and ophthalmopathy (dated by TCRdb to between 2018 and 2021). The library was obtained by multiplex PCR. TCRdb names Illumina HiSeq 2000 as the instrument used. The TCR beta CDR3 regions were amplified from the RNA transcripts. The TCR CDR3 was subjected to a first round of RT-PCR using the HTBI primer set and the Qiagen OneStep RT-PCR kit. TCRdb handled the public reads itself, with Q25 trimming in fastp and clone calling in MiXCR, and kept productive beta chains. Rows with a matching CDR3 protein are joined into one entry that keeps the most common DNA and genes. Across this sample there are approximately 510,000 distinct CDR3 sequences, with under 25% seen only once. The ten most abundant clones make up approximately 26% of the sample. The sample was blood. These receptors came from a man aged 18 to 29 with Graves' hyperthyroidism.

The rearrangement joins TRBV19 to TRBJ2-5; 12 bases line up with TRBD1. Germline lookup yields CDR1 LNHDA and CDR2 SQIVND (reference sequence). CDR3 length equals 15 residues. V shed 5 bases, J shed 5 bases, and the junction held 6 bases outside the gene matches. CDR3 nucleotides: TGTGCCAGTAGTTCGGGGACAGGGGGCATCGAGACCCAGTACTTC. This sequence encodes CASSSGTGGIETQYF.

In its sample, this clonotype was seen many times. V is TRBV4-1 and J is TRBJ2-7; D may be TRBD1 (5 bases). Germline CDR1 reads MGHRA; CDR2 reads YSYEKL. The ends were cut back, 3 bases at V and 5 bases at J, with 14 bases in the middle. The CDR3 runs 14 residues. The CDR3 DNA follows: TGCGCCAGCAGCCAGATTGCTGCAGGGAACGAGCAGTACTTC. Its protein product is CASSQIAAGNEQYF.

This clonotype was recorded many times. The chain joins TRBV6-1 to TRBJ2-7, with 10 bases fitting TRBD2. V gave up 8 bases and J gave up 3 bases; unmatched junction bases: 10. CDR1 and CDR2 from the germline V gene are MNHNS and SASEGT. This CDR3 is 15 amino acids long. This CDR3 is CASLTSGGDNYEQYF. The CDR3, as DNA: TGTGCCAGCTTAACCAGCGGGGGGGATAACTACGAGCAGTACTTC.

The table lists this clonotype with a few counts. The chain is built from TRBV19 and TRBJ1-1, with 7 bases aligning to TRBD1. This CDR3 comprises 14 residues. V gave up 4 bases and J gave up 5 bases; unmatched junction bases: 7. Germline CDR1 is LNHDA and CDR2 is SQIVND (reference sequence). The CDR3 sequence: CASSTGQWVTEAFF. CDR3 in DNA: TGTGCCAGTAGTACGGGACAGTGGGTTACTGAAGCTTTCTTT.

The sample holds a few counts of this clonotype. The V and J genes are TRBV7-9 and TRBJ1-1, with a weak D call TRBD1 (6 bases). This CDR3 contains 14 residues. Germline CDR1 reads SEHNR; CDR2 reads FQNEAQ (reference sequence). Trimming left V 4 bases short and J 6 bases short, with 15 bases between. The DNA of the CDR3 is TGTGCCAGCAGCTCTACAGGGCTTCTGGCTGAAGCTTTCTTT. It specifies CASSSTGLLAEAFF.

This clonotype was detected ten times or more. This rearrangement joins TRBV19 to TRBJ1-5, with D unresolved. CDR3 length equals 13 residues. Germline CDR1 LNHDA, CDR2 SQIVND (reference sequence). Trimming left V 5 bases short and J 3 bases short, with 8 bases between. The CDR3 loop is CASSGVHNQPQHF. The CDR3 nucleotides are TGTGCCAGTAGTGGGGTTCACAATCAGCCCCAGCATTTT.

This clonotype was seen many times. This chain joins TRBV6-5 and TRBJ2-7, with TRBD1 matching over 9 bases. V lost 10 bases, J lost 4 bases, and 5 bases stayed unmatched. The germline gives CDR1 MNHEY, CDR2 SVGAGI. The length of the CDR3 is 12 residues. The CDR3 is CATQGANYEQYF. As DNA, the CDR3 is TGTGCCACACAGGGGGCTAATTACGAGCAGTACTTC.

This clonotype was counted many times. V gene TRBV6-5 combines with J gene TRBJ1-5; maybe TRBD1 (6 bases). V lost 4 bases and J lost 0, with 10 bases in between. The CDR3 contains 15 residues. Germline V gene data show CDR1 as MNHEY and CDR2 as SVGAGI. CDR3 sequence: CASSWTEDSNQPQHF. The CDR3 nucleotides are TGTGCCAGCAGTTGGACAGAGGATAGCAATCAGCCCCAGCATTTT.

This clonotype was detected many times. This sequence joins TRBV12-3 or TRBV12-4 and TRBJ1-1, with 7 bases lining up with TRBD1. The CDR3 extends over 14 amino acids. The ends lost 1 base at V and 4 bases at J; junction bases unmatched: 3. DNA for the CDR3: TGTGCCAGCAGTTTAGAGGGGGCGGGCACTGAAGCTTTCTTT. Amino acids: CASSLEGAGTEAFF.

This clonotype was observed at least ten times. The chain recombines TRBV20-1 with TRBJ2-7, with D possibly being TRBD1 (5 bases). Germline assignment: CDR1 DFQATT and CDR2 SNEGSKA (reference sequence). The CDR3 spans 14 residues. Trimming removed 0 bases from V and 5 bases from J, with 14 bases in between. The CDR3 region is CSARDFRVWDEQYF. In DNA form, the CDR3 reads TGCAGTGCTAGAGATTTCAGGGTCTGGGACGAGCAGTACTTC.

This clonotype occurred a few times. The chain couples TRBV29-1 to TRBJ2-7; D not certain. The CDR3 has 12 amino acids. V was pared by 4 bases and J by 3 bases, with 10 bases between. Looked up from germline, CDR1 is SQVTM and CDR2 is ANQGSEA. The CDR3 is CSVATSDYEQYF. The CDR3 DNA reads TGCAGCGTTGCTACCTCGGACTACGAGCAGTACTTC.

The CDR3 reads CASSDSNYYEQYF. Here the CDR3 DNA reads TGTGCCAGCAGCGACTCTAACTACTACGAGCAGTACTTC. The genes are TRBV6-2 or TRBV6-3 and TRBJ2-7; no firm D call. V lost 6 bases, J lost 3 bases, and 12 bases lay in between. The CDR3 is made up of 13 amino acids. Per germline, CDR1 MNHEY and CDR2 SVGEGT.

The table lists this clonotype with many counts. V gene TRBV12-3 or TRBV12-4 combines with J gene TRBJ2-5, with D maybe TRBD2 (6 bases). Trimming took 5 bases from V and 1 from J, leaving 17 bases between them. The CDR3 runs to 16 residues. The CDR3 DNA sequence: TGTGCCAGCAGTCCACGGTGGGCGGGGATCCAAGAGACCCAGTACTTC. This translates into CASSPRWAGIQETQYF.

This clonotype was counted at least ten times. The chain employs TRBV20-1 and TRBJ1-5; D uncertain. Trimming stripped 3 bases from V and 3 bases from J, with 12 bases between. This CDR3 region has 14 residues. Germline V CDR1 and CDR2: DFQATT, SNEGSKA (reference sequence). The CDR3 sequence is CSASEPGNNQPQHF. The CDR3 DNA is TGCAGTGCTAGTGAACCTGGGAACAATCAGCCCCAGCATTTT.

This clonotype was found a few times. The rearrangement links TRBV29-1 to TRBJ2-7, with unresolved D. The germline gives CDR1 SQVTM, CDR2 ANQGSEA. The V and J ends lost 4 bases and 0 bases respectively, with 10 bases between them. The CDR3 has 13 residues. The CDR3, as DNA: TGCAGCGTTGGATCTGGAGTCTCCTACGAGCAGTACTTC. It encodes CSVGSGVSYEQYF.

This clonotype was seen at least ten times. The chain has TRBV6-5 and TRBJ2-2; 10 bases agree with TRBD1. V gave up 6 bases and J gave up 6 bases; unmatched junction bases: 13. The CDR3 runs 17 residues. CDR1 is MNHEY, CDR2 SVGAGI, per germline. CDR3 bases: TGTGCCAGCAGAACGGGACAGGGGTGGAAAGTCGCCGGGGAGCTGTTTTTT. It specifies CASRTGQGWKVAGELFF.

This clonotype was recorded at least ten times. This chain joins TRBV27 and TRBJ1-1; possibly TRBD1 for D (6 bases). The length of the CDR3 is 16 residues. V was shortened by 0 bases and J by 4 bases, with 15 bases between the two germline ends. CDR1 and CDR2 (germline): MNHEY, SMNVEV (reference sequence). CDR3: CASSLSREGGGTEAFF. The CDR3 DNA reads TGTGCCAGCAGTTTATCCAGGGAGGGGGGTGGCACTGAAGCTTTCTTT.